This T cell receptor (beta chain) originates from a study of cytomegalovirus exposure and HLA in healthy donors. Whole-study findings and limits: In vitro work confirmed that three CMV-associated chains recognize CMV antigens. TCR beta V- and J-gene trimming, according to a later analysis, was linked to a missense DCLRE1C variant. The authors judged a highly shared variant cluster likely a sequencing artifact.

The germline V gene has CDR1 MDHEN and CDR2 SYDVKM. The V end was cut by 6 bases, the J end by 3 bases, with 21 bases between. This CDR3 comprises 16 residues. Concerning this clone itself: The antigen is unknown.

It was healthy bone marrow donors who served as donors. The PCR had 60 Vbeta and 13 Jbeta primers. The table came from immunoSEQ multiplex PCR; TCRdb's copy has only in-frame clones and leaves some out. In the table there are some 110,000 clones, more than 75% of which are singletons. The chain joins TRBV28 to TRBJ2-7; D possibly corresponds to TRBD2 (5 bases). Sequencing was done on a sample of PBMCs. The TCR sequence derives from a woman aged 18-29 years in good health and CMV-seropositive. Here the CDR3 reads CASSEGRSGPRYEQYF. The CDR3 bases are TGTGCCAGCAGCGAGGGCCGGTCCGGGCCCCGCTACGAGCAGTACTTC.